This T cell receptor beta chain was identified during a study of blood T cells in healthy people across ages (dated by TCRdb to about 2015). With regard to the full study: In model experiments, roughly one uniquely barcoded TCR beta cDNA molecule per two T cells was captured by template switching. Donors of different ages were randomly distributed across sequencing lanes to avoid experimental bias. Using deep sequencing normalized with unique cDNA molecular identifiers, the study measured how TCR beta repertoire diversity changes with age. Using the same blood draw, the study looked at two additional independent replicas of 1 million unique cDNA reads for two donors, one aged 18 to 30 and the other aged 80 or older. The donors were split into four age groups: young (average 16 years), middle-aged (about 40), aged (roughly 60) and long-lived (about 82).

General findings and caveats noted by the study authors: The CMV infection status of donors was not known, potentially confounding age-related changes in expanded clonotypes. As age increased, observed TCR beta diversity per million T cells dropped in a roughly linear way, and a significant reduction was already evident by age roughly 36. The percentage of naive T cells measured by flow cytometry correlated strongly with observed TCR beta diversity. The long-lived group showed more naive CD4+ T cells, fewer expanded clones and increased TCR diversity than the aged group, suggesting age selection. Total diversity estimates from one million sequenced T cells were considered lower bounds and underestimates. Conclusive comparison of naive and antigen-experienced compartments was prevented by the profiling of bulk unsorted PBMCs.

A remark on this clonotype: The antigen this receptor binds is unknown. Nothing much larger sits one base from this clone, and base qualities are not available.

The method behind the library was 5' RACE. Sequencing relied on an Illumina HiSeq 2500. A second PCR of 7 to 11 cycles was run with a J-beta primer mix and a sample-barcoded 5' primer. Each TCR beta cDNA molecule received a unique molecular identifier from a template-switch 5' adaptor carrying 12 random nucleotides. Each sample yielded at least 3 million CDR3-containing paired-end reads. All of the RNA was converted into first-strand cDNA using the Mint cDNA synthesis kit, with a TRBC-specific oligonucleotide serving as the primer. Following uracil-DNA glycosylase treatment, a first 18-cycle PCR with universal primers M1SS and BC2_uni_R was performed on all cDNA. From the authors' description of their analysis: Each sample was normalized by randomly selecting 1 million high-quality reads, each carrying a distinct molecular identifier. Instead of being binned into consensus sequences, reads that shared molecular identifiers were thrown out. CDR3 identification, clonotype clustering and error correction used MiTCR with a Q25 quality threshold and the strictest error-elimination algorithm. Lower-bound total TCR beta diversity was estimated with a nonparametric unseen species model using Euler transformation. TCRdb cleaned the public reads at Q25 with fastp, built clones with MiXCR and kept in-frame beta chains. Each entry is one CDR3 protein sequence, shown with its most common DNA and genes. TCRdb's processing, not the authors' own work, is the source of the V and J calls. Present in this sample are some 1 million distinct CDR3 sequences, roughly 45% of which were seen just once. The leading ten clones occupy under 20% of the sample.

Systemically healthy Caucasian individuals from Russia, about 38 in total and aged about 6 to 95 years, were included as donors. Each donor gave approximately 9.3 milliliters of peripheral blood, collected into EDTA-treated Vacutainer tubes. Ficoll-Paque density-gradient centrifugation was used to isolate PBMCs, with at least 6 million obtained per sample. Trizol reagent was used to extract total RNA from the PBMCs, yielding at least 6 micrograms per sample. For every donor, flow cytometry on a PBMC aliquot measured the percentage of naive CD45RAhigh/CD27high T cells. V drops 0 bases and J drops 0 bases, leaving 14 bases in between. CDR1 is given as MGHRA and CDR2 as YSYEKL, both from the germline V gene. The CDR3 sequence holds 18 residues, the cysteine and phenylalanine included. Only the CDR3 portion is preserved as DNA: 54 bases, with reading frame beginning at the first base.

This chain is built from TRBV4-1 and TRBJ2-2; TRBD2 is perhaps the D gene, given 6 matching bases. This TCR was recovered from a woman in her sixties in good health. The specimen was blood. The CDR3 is CASSQDPRLAPNTGELFF. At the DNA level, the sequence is TGCGCCAGCAGCCAAGACCCCCGTCTAGCGCCGAACACCGGGGAGCTGTTTTTT.